Listed below are T cell receptor beta chains from one sample, sequenced in a study of blood T cell repertoires in COVID-19. Assay used: immunoSEQ multiplex PCR; TCRdb lists only in-frame clones, some missing. The profile shows about 520,000 clones, approximately 85% of them singletons. The sample comprised peripheral blood. The receptors stem from a human donor in a cohort sampled during active COVID-19. CDR3s include the opening cysteine and the closing phenylalanine or tryptophan. The D gene is left open where the match is weak. Size is omitted from some rows. Given values are once, few, many or a class for expanded clones.

TRBV6-5,TRBJ1-3,once,TRBD1,TGTGCCAGCAGAGGGACAGGGACTGGAAACACCATATATTTT,CASRGTGTGNTIYF
TRBV12-3/TRBV12-4,TRBJ1-2,-,-,TGTGCCAGCAGTTTTAATGCAGGGTATCCCATTACCTTC,CASSFNAGYPITF
TRBV5-1,TRBJ2-5,-,-,TGCGCCAGCAGCGTGGACACACCGACAGGAGAGACCCAGTACTTC,CASSVDTPTGETQYF
TRBV18,TRBJ2-5,-,TRBD1,TGTGCCAGCTCACCTAACCGGGACAGGGAAGAGACCCAGTACTTC,CASSPNRDREETQYF
TRBV6-2/TRBV6-3,TRBJ1-1,-,TRBD1,TGTGCCAGCAGTCCACGACAGGGCATGAACACTGAAGCTTTCTTT,CASSPRQGMNTEAFF
TRBV7-2,TRBJ1-1,-,-,TGTGCCAGCAGCTCAGACAGGTTTAACACTGAAGCTTTCTTT,CASSSDRFNTEAFF
TRBV7-8,TRBJ2-7,-,TRBD1,TGTGCCAGCAGCTGGGACAGGCACTCCTACGAGCAGTACTTC,CASSWDRHSYEQYF
TRBV2,TRBJ1-3,few,TRBD1,TGTGCCAGCAGCCTCGACAGGGAGGGAAACACCATATATTTT,CASSLDREGNTIYF
TRBV7-2,TRBJ2-7,-,TRBD2,TGTGCCAGCAGCGGAGCGGGAGGGGCTCGGCAGCAGTACTTC,CASSGAGGARQQYF
TRBV5-5,TRBJ2-3,-,-,TGTGCCAGCAGCTTGGCCCCTACTCCCACAGATACGCAGTATTTT,CASSLAPTPTDTQYF
TRBV10-3,TRBJ1-1,-,-,TGTGCCATCAGTAGGGAGACTGAAGCTTTCTTT,CAISRETEAFF
TRBV4-2,TRBJ2-3,-,TRBD2,TGTGCCAGCAGCCCGAAGCGGGAGGACGCAGATACGCAGTATTTT,CASSPKREDADTQYF
TRBV9,TRBJ2-5,-,TRBD2,TGTGCCAGCAGCTCACCCGAGGGCGGGAGGGCCCTTGGAGAGACCCAGTACTTC,CASSSPEGGRALGETQYF
TRBV19,TRBJ2-5,-,-,TGTGCCAGTAGTAGACGTCTGGTGGACAGGACTATCCAAGAGACCCAGTACTTC,CASSRRLVDRTIQETQYF
TRBV6-6,TRBJ2-3,once,TRBD2,TGTGCCAGCAGCCGGACTAGCGGGATTACAGATACGCAGTATTTT,CASSRTSGITDTQYF
TRBV7-2,TRBJ1-1,-,-,TGTGCCAGCAGCCCCCGAGGCACTGAAGCTTTCTTT,CASSPRGTEAFF
TRBV2,TRBJ1-4,-,-,TGTGCCAGCAGTGAGAGAAATGAAAAACTGTTTTTT,CASSERNEKLFF
TRBV19,TRBJ2-5,-,TRBD1,TGTGCCAGCAAAGACAGGGGGATAGAGACCCAGTACTTC,CASKDRGIETQYF
TRBV24-1,TRBJ2-1,-,TRBD2,TGTGCCACCATTATGCTAGCGGGCCCCGGTGAGCAGTTCTTC,CATIMLAGPGEQFF
TRBV5-1,TRBJ2-5,-,TRBD2,TGCGCCAGCAGCCCGACTAGCGGGAAAGAGACCCAGTACTTC,CASSPTSGKETQYF
TRBV27,TRBJ1-5,-,-,TGTGCCAGCAGTTTATCCCCGATGGGCCGGAATCAGCCCCAGCATTTT,CASSLSPMGRNQPQHF
TRBV27,TRBJ1-2,-,-,TGTGCCAGCAGTAGGTCCAGGGACTATGGCTACACCTTC,CASSRSRDYGYTF
TRBV27,TRBJ1-6,-,TRBD1,TGTGCCAGCAGTTTATTCGGGACAGCCCAAACCGATAATTCACCCCTCCACTTT,CASSLFGTAQTDNSPLHF
TRBV2,TRBJ2-7,-,TRBD2,TGTGCCAGCAGAGGCCTCGCGGGAGGTCACAACGAGCAGTACTTC,CASRGLAGGHNEQYF
TRBV7-2,TRBJ2-7,-,TRBD2,TGTGCCAGCAGCCCCTGGGGGGGAGGGCCATCTCTCGAGCAGTACTTC,CASSPWGGGPSLEQYF
TRBV3-1/TRBV3-2,TRBJ2-7,once,-,TGTGCCAGCAGCCAACGGACAGTGAGCTCCTACGAGCAGTACTTC,CASSQRTVSSYEQYF
TRBV6-5,TRBJ2-3,-,-,TGTGCCAGCAGGCGACTTACAGGTAGCACAGATACGCAGTATTTT,CASRRLTGSTDTQYF
TRBV6-5,TRBJ1-2,-,-,TGTGCCAGCAGAGGGGAACCGGTCTATGGCTACACCTTC,CASRGEPVYGYTF
TRBV6-5,TRBJ1-4,few,-,TGTGCCAGCCGTTCGGTTAATGAAAAACTGTTTTTT,CASRSVNEKLFF
TRBV28,TRBJ1-2,-,TRBD1,TGTGCCAGCTGGGGTGACAGGGTCGCTAACTATGGCTACACCTTC,CASWGDRVANYGYTF
TRBV14,TRBJ1-1,-,TRBD1,TGTGCCAGCAGCACGTTGGGACAGGGGCACACTGAAGCTTTCTTT,CASSTLGQGHTEAFF
TRBV30,TRBJ2-7,-,-,TGTGCCTGCAGAGTGTCAGGGGTACGCGAGCAGTACTTC,CACRVSGVREQYF